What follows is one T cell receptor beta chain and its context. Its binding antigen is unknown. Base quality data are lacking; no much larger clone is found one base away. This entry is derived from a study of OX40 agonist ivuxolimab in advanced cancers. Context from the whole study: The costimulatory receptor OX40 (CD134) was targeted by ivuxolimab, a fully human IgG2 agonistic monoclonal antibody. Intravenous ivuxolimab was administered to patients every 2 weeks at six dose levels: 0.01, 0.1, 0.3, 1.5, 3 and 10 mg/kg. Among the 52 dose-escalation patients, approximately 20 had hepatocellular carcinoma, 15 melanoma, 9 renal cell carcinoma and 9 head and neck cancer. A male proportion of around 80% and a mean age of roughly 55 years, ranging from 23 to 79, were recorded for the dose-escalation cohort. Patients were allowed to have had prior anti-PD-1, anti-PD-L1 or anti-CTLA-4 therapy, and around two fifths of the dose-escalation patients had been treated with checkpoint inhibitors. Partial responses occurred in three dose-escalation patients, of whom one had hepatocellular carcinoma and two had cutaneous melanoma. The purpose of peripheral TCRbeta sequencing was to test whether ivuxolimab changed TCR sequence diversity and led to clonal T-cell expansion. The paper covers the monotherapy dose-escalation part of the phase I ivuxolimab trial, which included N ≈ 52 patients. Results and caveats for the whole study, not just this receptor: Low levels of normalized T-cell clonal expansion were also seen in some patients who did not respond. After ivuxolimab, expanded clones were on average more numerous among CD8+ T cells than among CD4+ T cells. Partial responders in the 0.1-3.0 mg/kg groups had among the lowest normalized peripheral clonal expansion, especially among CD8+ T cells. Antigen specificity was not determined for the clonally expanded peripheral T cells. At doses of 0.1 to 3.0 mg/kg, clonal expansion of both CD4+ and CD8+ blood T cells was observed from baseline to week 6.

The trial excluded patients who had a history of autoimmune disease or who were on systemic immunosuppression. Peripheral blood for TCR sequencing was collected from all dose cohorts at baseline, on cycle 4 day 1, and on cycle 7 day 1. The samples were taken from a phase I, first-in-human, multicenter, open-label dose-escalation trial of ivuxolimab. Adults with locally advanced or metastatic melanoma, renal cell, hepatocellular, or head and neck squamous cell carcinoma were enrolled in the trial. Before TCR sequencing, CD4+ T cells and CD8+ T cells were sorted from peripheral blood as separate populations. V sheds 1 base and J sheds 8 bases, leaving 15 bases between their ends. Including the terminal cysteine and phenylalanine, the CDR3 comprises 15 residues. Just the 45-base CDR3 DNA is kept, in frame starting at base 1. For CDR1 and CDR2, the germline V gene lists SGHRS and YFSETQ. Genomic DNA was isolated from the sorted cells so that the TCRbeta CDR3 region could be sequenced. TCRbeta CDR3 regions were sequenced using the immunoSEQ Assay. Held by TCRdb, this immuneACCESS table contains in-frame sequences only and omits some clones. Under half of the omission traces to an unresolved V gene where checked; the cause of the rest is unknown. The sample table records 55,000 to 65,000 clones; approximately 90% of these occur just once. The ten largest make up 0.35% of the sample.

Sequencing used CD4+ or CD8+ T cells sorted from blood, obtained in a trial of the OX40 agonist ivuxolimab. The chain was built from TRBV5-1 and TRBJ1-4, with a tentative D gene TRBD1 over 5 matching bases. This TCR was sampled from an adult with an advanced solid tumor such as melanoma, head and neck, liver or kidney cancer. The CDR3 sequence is CASSLQFQGNEKLFF. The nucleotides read TGCGCCAGCAGCTTGCAGTTCCAGGGAAACGAAAAACTGTTTTTT.